Below are 13 T cell receptor beta chains sequenced from a single sample in a study of cytomegalovirus exposure and HLA in healthy donors. Sequencing was performed with immunoSEQ multiplex PCR; in TCRdb, only in-frame clones are kept and a portion is missing. The data contain 150,000 to 200,000 clones, roughly 84% of them seen just once; the ten biggest clones take up about 9.4%. Sequencing used PBMCs. These receptors were collected from a young man in good health and CMV-seropositive.

As DNA, the CDR3 is TGTGCCAGCAGCTACCATTGGAGCTCCTATAATTCACCCCTCCACTTT. Translation gives CASSYHWSSYNSPLHF. J is TRBJ1-6 and V is TRBV9; no definite D call. Trimming took 4 bases from V and 0 from J, leaving 11 bases between them. The CDR3 length is 16 residues. Germline loops: CDR1 SGDLS, CDR2 YYNGEE.

V is TRBV14 and J is TRBJ1-2; TRBD1 matches at 10 bases. CDR3 length equals 15 residues. V lost 4 bases and J lost 5; bases outside the gene matches: 7. In germline, CDR1 is SGHDN, CDR2 FVKESK. CDR3 in DNA: TGTGCCAGCAGCCCTAGGACAGGGGGTCGGTATGGCTACACCTTC. As protein: CASSPRTGGRYGYTF.

The chain has TRBV29-1 and TRBJ1-2; 10 bases match TRBD1. Germline CDR1 reads SQVTM; CDR2 reads ANQGSEA. Germline trimming cut 0 bases from V and 8 bases from J; bases unmatched to any gene: 12. CDR3 length equals 16 residues. CDR3 in DNA: TGCAGCGTTGAAGATGTTATGTGGGGACAGGGGATCGGCTACACCTTC. Amino acids: CSVEDVMWGQGIGYTF.

This CDR3 reads CASSGPVFSGYGYTF. The CDR3 DNA sequence: TGTGCCAGCAGCGGCCCGGTCTTTAGTGGCTATGGCTACACCTTC. The chain joins TRBV9 to TRBJ1-2, with D uncertain. The CDR3 consists of 15 residues. Germline V gene sequence: CDR1 SGDLS, CDR2 YYNGEE. Trimming left V 3 bases short and J 4 bases short, with 16 bases between.

The chain carries TRBV11-2 and TRBJ2-5; D gene uncertain. Germline lookup yields CDR1 SGHAT and CDR2 FQNNGV. Between the trimmed V and J ends, which lost 5 bases and 5 bases, there was a span of 15 bases. This CDR3 is 14 amino acids long. CDR3 sequence reads: CASSRERGLETQYF. The CDR3 DNA sequence: TGTGCCAGCAGCCGAGAAAGAGGTTTGGAGACCCAGTACTTC.

The gene calls are TRBV11-2 and TRBJ2-7, with 12 bases that match TRBD1. The CDR3 spans 16 residues. Losses at the gene ends were 5 bases for V and 4 bases for J; bases not matched to a gene: 9. Germline V gene data show CDR1 as SGHAT and CDR2 as FQNNGV. CDR3 region: CASSIGTGGLIYEQYF. The CDR3 DNA follows: TGTGCCAGCAGCATCGGGACAGGGGGCCTTATTTACGAGCAGTACTTC.

This chain links TRBV28 with TRBJ2-7, with TRBD1 matching 9 bases. The germline gives CDR1 MDHEN, CDR2 SYDVKM. This CDR3 is built from 15 residues. With V trimmed by 7 bases and J by 2 bases, 9 bases remained unmatched. The CDR3 region is CASTPSGTGPYEQYF. In DNA, the CDR3 is TGTGCCAGCACACCATCCGGGACAGGGCCCTACGAGCAGTACTTC. Based on the CDR3 plus reference TRBV28 and TRBJ2-7, the full variable domain is DVKVTQSSRYLVKRTGEKVFLECVQDMDHENMFWYRQDPGLGLRLIYFSYDVKMKEKGDIPEGYSVSREKKERFSLILESASTNQTSMYLCASTPSGTGPYEQYFGPGTRLTVT.

The CDR3 sequence: CASSPGDFHYNEQFF. In nucleotides, the CDR3 is TGTGCCAGCTCACCGGGGGACTTTCACTACAATGAGCAGTTCTTC. The chain couples TRBV18 to TRBJ2-1; a possible D gene is TRBD2 (6 bases). Trimming cost V 3 bases and J 3 bases, with 12 bases left between them. There are 15 residues in the CDR3. Germline loops: CDR1 KGHSH, CDR2 LQKENI.

This clone was counted a few times. The genes are TRBV6-4 and TRBJ2-7; 10 positions agree with TRBD2. V lost 4 bases to trimming and J lost 5 bases; unmatched junction nucleotides: 8. This CDR3 contains 15 residues. Germline V lookup: CDR1 MRHNA, CDR2 SNTAGT. CDR3 in DNA: TGTGCCAGCAGTGCTCAACTAGCGGGACCCCACGAGCAGTACTTC. Translated: CASSAQLAGPHEQYF.

This clone was detected once. The chain combines TRBV27 with TRBJ2-3, with unresolved D. CDR1 and CDR2 from the germline V gene are MNHEY and SMNVEV (reference sequence). The V end lost 6 bases, the J end lost 4 bases, and 8 bases lay between the germline ends. CDR3 size: 12 residues. The CDR3 protein is CASRYSSDTQYF. The CDR3 nucleotides are TGTGCCAGCAGATACTCTTCAGATACGCAGTATTTT.

V usage is TRBV28 and J usage is TRBJ1-3; 7 bases are shared with TRBD1. The CDR3 runs 16 residues. After removal of 6 bases from V and 4 bases from J, the junction contained 12 bases not matched to a gene. Per germline, CDR1 MDHEN and CDR2 SYDVKM. DNA for the CDR3: TGTGCCAGCAGATTCCAGGGGGGAAGGTCCGGAAACACCATATATTTT. Residues: CASRFQGGRSGNTIYF.

The V call is TRBV5-4, the J call TRBJ2-3; 7 nucleotides agree with TRBD1. This CDR3 region has 16 residues. From germline, CDR1 is SGHNT and CDR2 YYREEE (reference sequence). V gave up 3 bases and J gave up 6 bases; unmatched junction bases: 13. This CDR3 is CASSSIGTARSDTQYF. The CDR3, as DNA: TGTGCCAGCAGCTCCATTGGGACAGCAAGGTCGGATACGCAGTATTTT.

Only one count was recorded for this clone. The chain uses TRBV13 and TRBJ2-3; D might be TRBD2 (6 bases). V was trimmed by 8 bases and J by 9 bases, leaving 27 bases between them. The CDR3 has 16 residues. Germline-derived CDR1 and CDR2 are PRHDT and FYEKMQ (reference sequence). The CDR3 region is CASGSPDWGVKVTQYF. The CDR3 nucleotides read TGTGCCAGCGGGTCTCCCGACTGGGGGGTTAAAGTCACGCAGTATTTT.